This T cell receptor beta chain was observed in a study of Graves' ophthalmopathy and Graves' hyperthyroidism. From RNA, the CDR3 regions of TCR beta chains were amplified and sequenced. The authors performed first-round RT-PCR with HTBI primers and then a second-round multiplex PCR. Via MiXCR, TCRdb re-called the multiplex PCR reads, giving one row per CDR3 protein. The sample lists around 670,000 distinct CDR3 sequences, approximately 40% occurring once. The sample holds a few counts of this clonotype. Ophthalmopathy donors' eye disease showed moderate-to-severe activity, CAS of at least 3, NOSPECS of at least 4 and duration under 3 months. This TCR came from an adult man with Graves' ophthalmopathy. Source material: peripheral blood.

CDR3 region: CATTRDLSRFDYGYTF. The CDR3 coding sequence is TGTGCCACCACCCGGGACCTCAGTCGGTTCGACTATGGCTACACCTTC. The rearrangement uses TRBV15 and TRBJ1-2; weak D call: TRBD1 (5 bases). In germline, CDR1 is LNHNV, CDR2 YYDKDF (reference sequence). Deletions cut 7 bases from V and 3 bases from J, with 21 bases between. The CDR3 sequence is 16 residues long.